Sequencing of this T cell receptor beta chain was carried out in a study of shared clonotypes between healthy human individuals. For the study at large: A donor's plate count was three for CD4 naive and three for CD4 memory; CD8 naive had two and CD8 memory one.

Between the trimmed V and J ends, which lost 4 bases and 3 bases, there was a span of 10 bases. CDR1 is SGHRS and CDR2 is YFSETQ in the germline V gene. The CDR3 length is 13 residues. Using immunoSEQ multiplex PCR, the repertoire was profiled, and TCRdb retains in-frame clones only, with some absent. In the table there are approximately 2.3 million clones, over 90% of which are singletons. Study-level results: Clonotype sharing among donors, it was expected, would be affected by sequencing depth. In several donors, around 5% of naive CD4 clonotypes appeared in common.

To note about this clone: Its specificity is unknown.

The chain employs TRBV5-1 and TRBJ2-5, with TRBD2 as a possible D gene (6 bases). The sequence came from a man aged 18 to 29 in good health. Some clones in this sample may be carry-over from other donors' samples. The sequencing input was naive CD4+ T cells from PBMCs. Indicated subset: CD45RA+ positively selected. For the CDR3, the DNA is TGCGCCAGCAGCCCAGCGGGTAAAGAGACCCAGTACTTC. This encodes CASSPAGKETQYF.